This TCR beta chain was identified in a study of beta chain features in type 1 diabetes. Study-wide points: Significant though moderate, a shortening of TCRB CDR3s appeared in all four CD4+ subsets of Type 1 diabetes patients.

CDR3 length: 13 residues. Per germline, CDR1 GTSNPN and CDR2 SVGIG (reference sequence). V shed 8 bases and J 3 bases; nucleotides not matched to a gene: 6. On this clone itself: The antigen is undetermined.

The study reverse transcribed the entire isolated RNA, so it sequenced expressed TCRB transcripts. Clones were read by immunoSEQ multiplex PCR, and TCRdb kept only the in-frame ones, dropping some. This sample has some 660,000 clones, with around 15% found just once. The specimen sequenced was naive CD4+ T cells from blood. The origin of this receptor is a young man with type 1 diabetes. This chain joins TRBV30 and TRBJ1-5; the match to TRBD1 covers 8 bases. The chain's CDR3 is CAGGTGLNQPQHF. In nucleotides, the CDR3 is TGTGCCGGGGGGACAGGCCTCAATCAGCCCCAGCATTTT.